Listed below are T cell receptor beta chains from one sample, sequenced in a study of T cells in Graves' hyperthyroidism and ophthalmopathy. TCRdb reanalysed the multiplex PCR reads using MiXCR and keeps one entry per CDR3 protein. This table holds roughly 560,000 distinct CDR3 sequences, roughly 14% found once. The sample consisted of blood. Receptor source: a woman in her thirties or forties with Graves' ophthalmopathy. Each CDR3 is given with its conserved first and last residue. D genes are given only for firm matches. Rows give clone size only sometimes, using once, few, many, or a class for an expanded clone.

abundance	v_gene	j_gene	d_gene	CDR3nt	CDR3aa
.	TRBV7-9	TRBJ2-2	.	TGTGCCAGCAGCCCTGGACCAGCCACCGGGGAGCTGTTTTTT	CASSPGPATGELFF
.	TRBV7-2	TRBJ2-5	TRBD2	TGTGCCAGCAGCTTAGTGGCTAGCGGGCAAGAGACCCAGTACTTC	CASSLVASGQETQYF
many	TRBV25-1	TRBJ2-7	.	TGTGCCAGCATCCTAAAGATCAGGGACTCCTACGAGCAGTACTTC	CASILKIRDSYEQYF
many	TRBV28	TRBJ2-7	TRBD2	TGTGCCAGCAGTAGTGAACCTAGCGGGAGGGCCGAGGACTTC	CASSSEPSGRAEDF
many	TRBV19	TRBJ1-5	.	TGTGCCAGTAGTATGTTCCGGGACAAAAGCAATCAGCCCCAGCATTTT	CASSMFRDKSNQPQHF
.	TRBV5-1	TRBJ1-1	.	TGCGCCAGCAGCTTGGCGGGGGGGAAGAAGACTGAAGCTTTCTTT	CASSLAGGKKTEAFF
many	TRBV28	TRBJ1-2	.	TGTGCCAGCACCCAAACCCCAGGAGACTATGGCTACACCTTC	CASTQTPGDYGYTF
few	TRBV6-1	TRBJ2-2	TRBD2	TGTGCCAGCAGGGGACTAGCGGGACCCACCGGGGAGCTGTTTTTT	CASRGLAGPTGELFF
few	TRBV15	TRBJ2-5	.	TGTGCCACCAGCAACGGACGGAGCCTAGAGACCCAGTACTTC	CATSNGRSLETQYF
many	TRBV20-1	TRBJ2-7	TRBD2	TGCAGTGCTAGGATAGCGGGAGGCCCTTTCTACGAGCAGTACTTC	CSARIAGGPFYEQYF
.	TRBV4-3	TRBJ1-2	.	TGCGCCAGCAGCCAAGAGGTGACGGGGGCGCATGGCTACACCTTC	CASSQEVTGAHGYTF
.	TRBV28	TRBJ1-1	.	TGTGCCAGCAGCTCGGTGGGGGCCGCTGAAGCTTTCTTT	CASSSVGAAEAFF
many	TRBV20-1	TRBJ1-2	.	TGCAGTGCTAACCCACCGGGGGTTAATGGCTACACCTTC	CSANPPGVNGYTF
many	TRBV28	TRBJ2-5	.	TGTGCCAGCAGTTTCCCAGGGGCGCCTTGGGAGACCCAGTACTTC	CASSFPGAPWETQYF
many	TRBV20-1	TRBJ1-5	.	TGCAGTGCTAGGGACGGCAATCAGCCCCAGCATTTT	CSARDGNQPQHF
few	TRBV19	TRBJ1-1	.	TGTGCCAGTAGTATGCTTGGAACTGAAGCTTTCTTT	CASSMLGTEAFF
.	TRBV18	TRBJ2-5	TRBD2	TGTGCCAGCTCACCACCCCGGACTAGCGGGAGTCTTGGACGAGAGACCCAGTACTTC	CASSPPRTSGSLGRETQYF
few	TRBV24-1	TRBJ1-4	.	TGTGCCACCAGTGATTTGCGAGGGACTCATCTGTTTTTT	CATSDLRGTHLFF
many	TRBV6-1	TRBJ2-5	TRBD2	TGTGCCACCAGGGAGGGAAGGGAGACCCAGTACTTC	CATREGRETQYF
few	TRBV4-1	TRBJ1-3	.	TGCGCCAGCAGCCAAGATTGGTCCCCAGGACTGCCAGCGGGAAACACCATATATTTT	CASSQDWSPGLPAGNTIYF
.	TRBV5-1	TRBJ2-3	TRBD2	TGCGCCAGCAGCTCCGCGGGAGGCGGTACAGATACGCAGTATTTT	CASSSAGGGTDTQYF
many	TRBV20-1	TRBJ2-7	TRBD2	TGCAGTGCCTCGGGACTAGCGGGCACCGAGCAGTACTTC	CSASGLAGTEQYF
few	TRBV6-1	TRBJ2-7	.	TGTGCCAGCAGTCCGTCTGTCCCCTTTGGGCAGTACTTC	CASSPSVPFGQYF
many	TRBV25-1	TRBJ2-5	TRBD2	TGTGCCAGCAGTGGAAAGCGGGGCCTCCAAGAGACCCAGTACTTC	CASSGKRGLQETQYF
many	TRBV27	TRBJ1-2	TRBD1	TGTGCCAGCAGTGACATCCTGAAGGGGGCTAGGGATGGCTACACCTTC	CASSDILKGARDGYTF
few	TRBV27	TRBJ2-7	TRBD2	TGTGCCAGCAAGGCGCGGGAGGACCTCTACGAGCAGTACTTC	CASKAREDLYEQYF
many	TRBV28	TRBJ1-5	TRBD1	TGTGCCAGCAGTTTAGGCAGGGGGTGGCAGCCCCAGCATTTT	CASSLGRGWQPQHF
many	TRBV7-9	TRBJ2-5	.	TGTGCCAGCAGCTTCTCCGGCGGTTGGGGGCAGACCCAGTACTTC	CASSFSGGWGQTQYF
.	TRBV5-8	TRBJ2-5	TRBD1	TGTGCCAGCAGCCGGATCGGACAGGGAGGGACCCAGTACTTC	CASSRIGQGGTQYF
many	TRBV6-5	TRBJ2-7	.	TGTGCCAGCAGTTACTCCTTCGGTCAGCTCTACGAGCAGTACTTC	CASSYSFGQLYEQYF
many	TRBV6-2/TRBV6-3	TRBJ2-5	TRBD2	TGTGCCAGCAGTTCCGTGGCGGGAGTAGAGACCCAGTACTTC	CASSSVAGVETQYF
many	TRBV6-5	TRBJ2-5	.	TGTGCCAGCAGTCATGACGGTTACCAAGAGACCCAGTACTTC	CASSHDGYQETQYF